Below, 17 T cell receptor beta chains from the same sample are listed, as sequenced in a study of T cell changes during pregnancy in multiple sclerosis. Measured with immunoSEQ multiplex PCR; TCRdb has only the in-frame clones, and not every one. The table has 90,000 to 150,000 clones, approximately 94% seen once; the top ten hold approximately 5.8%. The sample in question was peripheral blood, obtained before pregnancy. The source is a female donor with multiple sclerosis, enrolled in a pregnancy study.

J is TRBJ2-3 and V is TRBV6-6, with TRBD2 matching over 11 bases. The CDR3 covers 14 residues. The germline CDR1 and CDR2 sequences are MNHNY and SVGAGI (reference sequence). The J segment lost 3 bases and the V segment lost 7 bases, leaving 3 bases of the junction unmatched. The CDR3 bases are TGTGCCAGCAAGACTAGCGGGGATACAGATACGCAGTATTTT. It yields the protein CASKTSGDTDTQYF.

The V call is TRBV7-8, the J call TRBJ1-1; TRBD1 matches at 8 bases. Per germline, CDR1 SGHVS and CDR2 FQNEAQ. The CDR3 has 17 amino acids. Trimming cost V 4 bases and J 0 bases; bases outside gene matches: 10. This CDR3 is CASSYRPGQVMNTEAFF. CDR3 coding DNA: TGTGCCAGCAGCTACCGCCCGGGACAGGTCATGAACACTGAAGCTTTCTTT.

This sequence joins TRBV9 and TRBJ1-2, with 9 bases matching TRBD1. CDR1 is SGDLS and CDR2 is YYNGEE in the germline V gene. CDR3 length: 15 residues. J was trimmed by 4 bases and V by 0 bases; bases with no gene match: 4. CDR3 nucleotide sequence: TGTGCCAGCAGCGTAGAGGGACAGGGCTTCTATGGCTACACCTTC. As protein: CASSVEGQGFYGYTF.

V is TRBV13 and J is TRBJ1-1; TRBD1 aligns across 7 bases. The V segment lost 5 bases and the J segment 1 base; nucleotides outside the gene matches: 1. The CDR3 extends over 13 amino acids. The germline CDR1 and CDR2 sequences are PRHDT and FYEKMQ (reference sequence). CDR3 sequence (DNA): TGTGCCAGCAGCAAGGGGGCGAACACTGAAGCTTTCTTT. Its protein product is CASSKGANTEAFF.

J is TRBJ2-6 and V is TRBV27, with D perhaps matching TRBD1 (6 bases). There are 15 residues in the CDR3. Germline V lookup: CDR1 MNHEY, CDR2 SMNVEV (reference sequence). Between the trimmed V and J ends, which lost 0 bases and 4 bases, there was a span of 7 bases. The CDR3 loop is CASSLSGTGANVLTF. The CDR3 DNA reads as TGTGCCAGCAGTTTATCAGGGACAGGGGCCAACGTCCTGACTTTC.

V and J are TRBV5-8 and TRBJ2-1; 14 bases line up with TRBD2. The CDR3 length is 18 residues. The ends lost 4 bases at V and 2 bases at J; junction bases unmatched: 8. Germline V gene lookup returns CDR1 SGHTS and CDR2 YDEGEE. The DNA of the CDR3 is TGTGCCAGCAGCCTGGCCCGACTAGCGGGGGGGCCCTACAATGAGCAGTTCTTC. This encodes CASSLARLAGGPYNEQFF.

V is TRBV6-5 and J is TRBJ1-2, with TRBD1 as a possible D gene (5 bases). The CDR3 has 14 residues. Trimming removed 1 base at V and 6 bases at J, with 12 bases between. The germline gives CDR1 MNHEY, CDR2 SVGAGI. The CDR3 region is CASSYLGGFDGYTF. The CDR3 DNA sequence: TGTGCCAGCAGTTACTTGGGGGGATTCGATGGCTACACCTTC.

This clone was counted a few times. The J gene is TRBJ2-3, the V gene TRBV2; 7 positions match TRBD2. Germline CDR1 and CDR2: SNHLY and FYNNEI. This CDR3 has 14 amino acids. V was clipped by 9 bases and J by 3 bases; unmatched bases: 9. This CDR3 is CARSSSGRTDTQYF. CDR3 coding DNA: TGTGCCAGGAGTTCTAGCGGCCGTACAGATACGCAGTATTTT.

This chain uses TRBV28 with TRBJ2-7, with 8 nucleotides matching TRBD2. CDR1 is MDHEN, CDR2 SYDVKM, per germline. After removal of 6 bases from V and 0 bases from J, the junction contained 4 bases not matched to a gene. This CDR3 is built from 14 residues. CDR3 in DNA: TGTGCCAGCAGCATAGCGGGATTCTCCTACGAGCAGTACTTC. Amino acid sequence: CASSIAGFSYEQYF.

CDR3 DNA: TGTGCCAGCAGCGTAGAATCCAGGGGCGATCAGCCCCAGCATTTT. Translated, it gives CASSVESRGDQPQHF. V is TRBV9 and J is TRBJ1-5, with D possibly TRBD1 on 6 matching bases. Trimming took off 0 bases at V and 5 bases at J, with 12 bases between the two ends. Germline V gene data show CDR1 as SGDLS and CDR2 as YYNGEE. There are 15 residues in the CDR3.

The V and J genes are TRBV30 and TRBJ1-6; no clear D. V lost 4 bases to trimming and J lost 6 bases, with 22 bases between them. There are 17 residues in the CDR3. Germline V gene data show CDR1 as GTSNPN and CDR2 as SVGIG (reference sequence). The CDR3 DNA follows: TGTGCCTGGACCTCCGACACTAGGGTATCGAGTAATTCACCCCTCCACTTT. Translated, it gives CAWTSDTRVSSNSPLHF.

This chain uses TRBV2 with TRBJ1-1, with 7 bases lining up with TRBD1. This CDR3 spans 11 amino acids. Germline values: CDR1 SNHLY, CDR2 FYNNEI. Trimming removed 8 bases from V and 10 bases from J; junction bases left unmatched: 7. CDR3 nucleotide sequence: TGTGCCAGCGGGCGGGACAGTCGAGCTTTCTTT. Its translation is CASGRDSRAFF. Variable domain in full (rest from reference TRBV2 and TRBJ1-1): EPEVTQTPSHQVTQMGQEVILRCVPISNHLYFYWYRQILGQKVEFLVSFYNNEISEKSEIFDDQFSVERPDGSNFTLKIRSTKLEDSAMYFCASGRDSRAFFGQGTRLTVV.

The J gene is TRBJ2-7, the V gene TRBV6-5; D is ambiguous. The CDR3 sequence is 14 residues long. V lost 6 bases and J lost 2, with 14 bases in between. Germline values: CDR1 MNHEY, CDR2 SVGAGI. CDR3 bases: TGTGCCAGCAGCCGTACGGGTAACGCCTACGAGCAGTACTTC. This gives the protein CASSRTGNAYEQYF.

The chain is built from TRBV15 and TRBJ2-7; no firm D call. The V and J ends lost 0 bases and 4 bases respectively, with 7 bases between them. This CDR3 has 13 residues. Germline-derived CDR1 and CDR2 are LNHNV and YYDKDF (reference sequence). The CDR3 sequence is CATSRDTGYEQYF. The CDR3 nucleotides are TGTGCCACCAGCAGAGATACCGGGTACGAGCAGTACTTC.

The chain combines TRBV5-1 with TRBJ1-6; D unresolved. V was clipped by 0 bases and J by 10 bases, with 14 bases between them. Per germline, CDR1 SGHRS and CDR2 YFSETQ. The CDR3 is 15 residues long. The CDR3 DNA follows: TGCGCCAGCAGCTTGGATGGTCGGGAGCAATCACCCCTCCACTTT. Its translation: CASSLDGREQSPLHF. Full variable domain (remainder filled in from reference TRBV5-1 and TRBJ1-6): KAGVTQTPRYLIKTRGQQVTLSCSPISGHRSVSWYQQTPGQGLQFLFEYFSETQRNKGNFPGRFSGRQFSNSRSEMNVSTLELGDSALYLCASSLDGREQSPLHFGNGTRLTVT.

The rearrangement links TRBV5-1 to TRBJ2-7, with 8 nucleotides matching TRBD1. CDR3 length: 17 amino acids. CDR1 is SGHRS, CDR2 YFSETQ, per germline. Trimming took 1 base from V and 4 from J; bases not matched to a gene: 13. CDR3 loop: CASSLRIGTGAGYEQYF. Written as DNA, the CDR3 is TGCGCCAGCAGCTTGAGGATAGGGACAGGCGCGGGTTACGAGCAGTACTTC.

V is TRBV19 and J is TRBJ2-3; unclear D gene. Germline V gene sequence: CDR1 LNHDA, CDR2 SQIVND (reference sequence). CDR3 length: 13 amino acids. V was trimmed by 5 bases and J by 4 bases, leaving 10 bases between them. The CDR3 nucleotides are TGTGCCAGTAGTTCCCTCTCGTCAGATACGCAGTATTTT. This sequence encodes CASSSLSSDTQYF.